A selection of T cell receptor beta chains follows, all from one sample in a study of T-cell reconstitution after alpha-beta-depleted transplantation in children. MiXCR, run by TCRdb on the PCR reads, gives a single entry per CDR3 protein. The profile shows approximately 300,000 distinct CDR3 sequences, roughly 7.8% of them singletons. Sequences were derived from peripheral blood, sampled 360 days after TCRalphabeta/CD19-depleted stem cell transplant. These TCRs come from a female patient between 2 and 10 years old who had a stem cell transplant for Fanconi anemia, so the T cells may come from the graft donor. CDR3s include the opening cysteine and the closing phenylalanine or tryptophan. The D gene is left open where the match is weak. Not all rows give a size; the values are once, few, many and, for expanded clones, a class.

clone_size | j_call | v_call | d_call | cdr3_aa | cdr3_nt
many | TRBJ1-5 | TRBV29-1 | TRBD1 | CSVAGQGRNQPQHF | TGCAGCGTTGCCGGACAGGGACGCAATCAGCCCCAGCATTTT
many | TRBJ1-2 | TRBV10-3 | - | CAISESSRGYGYTF | TGTGCCATCAGTGAGTCGAGCAGGGGATATGGCTACACCTTC
many | TRBJ1-1 | TRBV7-8 | - | CASSLGNEAFF | TGTGCCAGCAGCTTAGGGAATGAAGCTTTCTTT
many | TRBJ2-2 | TRBV9 | TRBD2 | CASSVAGGTSGSGELFF | TGTGCCAGCAGCGTAGCCGGGGGGACTAGCGGGAGCGGGGAGCTGTTTTTT
- | TRBJ2-7 | TRBV29-1 | TRBD1 | CSVYLMGQGGPYEQYF | TGCAGCGTCTACCTGATGGGACAGGGGGGCCCCTACGAGCAGTACTTC
many | TRBJ1-1 | TRBV12-5 | - | CASAQGNTEAFF | TGTGCTAGTGCCCAAGGGAACACTGAAGCTTTCTTT
many | TRBJ2-5 | TRBV5-1 | - | CASSLKGEVFQETQYF | TGCGCCAGCAGCTTGAAAGGGGAGGTGTTCCAAGAGACCCAGTACTTC
many | TRBJ2-5 | TRBV28 | - | CASSFFSSETQYF | TGTGCCAGCAGCTTCTTTTCTTCCGAGACCCAGTACTTC
- | TRBJ1-4 | TRBV20-1 | - | CSGADHEKLFF | TGCAGCGGGGCCGACCATGAAAAACTGTTTTTT
many | TRBJ2-1 | TRBV5-1 | - | CASSFGGTNEQFF | TGCGCCAGCAGCTTCGGAGGGACCAATGAGCAGTTCTTC
many | TRBJ1-5 | TRBV10-3 | - | CAINSQDDNNQPQHF | TGTGCCATCAACTCACAGGACGACAACAATCAGCCCCAGCATTTT
few | TRBJ2-1 | TRBV7-2 | - | CASSTDSDEQFF | TGTGCCAGCAGCACCGATTCGGATGAGCAGTTCTTC
many | TRBJ2-2 | TRBV5-1 | TRBD1 | CASSLASRTGGTGELFF | TGCGCCAGCAGCTTGGCCTCACGGACAGGGGGCACCGGGGAGCTGTTTTTT
many | TRBJ2-7 | TRBV29-1 | - | CSVLGGGGIVYEQYF | TGCAGCGTGTTAGGGGGCGGCGGGATTGTTTACGAGCAGTACTTC
many | TRBJ1-1 | TRBV12-3/TRBV12-4 | - | CASDVRGPMNTEAFF | TGTGCCAGCGACGTTAGGGGACCCATGAACACTGAAGCTTTCTTT
many | TRBJ2-3 | TRBV29-1 | - | CSVPEVPSGDTQYF | TGCAGCGTCCCCGAGGTTCCCTCCGGAGATACGCAGTATTTT
many | TRBJ2-3 | TRBV20-1 | - | CSAGIRGPDTQYF | TGCAGTGCTGGTATAAGGGGCCCAGATACGCAGTATTTT
many | TRBJ1-6 | TRBV11-2 | - | CASSLDLGYNSPLHF | TGTGCCAGCAGCTTAGATCTGGGGTATAATTCACCCCTCCACTTT
many | TRBJ2-7 | TRBV29-1 | - | CSAIPRDRKQYF | TGCAGCGCTATCCCCCGGGACCGAAAGCAGTACTTC
many | TRBJ2-7 | TRBV7-2 | - | CASSLSMYEQYF | TGTGCCAGCAGCTTAAGTATGTACGAGCAGTACTTC
many | TRBJ2-3 | TRBV6-5 | TRBD2 | CASRLAGGETDTQYF | TGTGCCAGCAGATTAGCGGGGGGGGAGACAGATACGCAGTATTTT
many | TRBJ1-5 | TRBV5-1 | - | CASSLEPGRNQPQHF | TGCGCCAGCAGCTTGGAGCCGGGACGGAATCAGCCCCAGCATTTT
- | TRBJ1-4 | TRBV4-3 | - | CASSQVGRGGNEKLFF | TGCGCCAGCAGCCAAGTTGGAAGGGGGGGAAATGAAAAACTGTTTTTT
many | TRBJ2-2 | TRBV4-1 | TRBD2 | CAKRMGTSVGGELFF | TGCGCCAAGAGGATGGGGACTAGCGTCGGCGGGGAGCTGTTTTTT
many | TRBJ2-3 | TRBV5-1 | - | CASKGVDTQYF | TGCGCAAGCAAAGGGGTAGATACGCAGTATTTT
many | TRBJ2-7 | TRBV20-1 | TRBD2 | CSARSGSGGSYEQYF | TGCAGTGCCAGAAGCGGGAGTGGGGGTTCCTACGAGCAGTACTTC
many | TRBJ2-7 | TRBV9 | TRBD2 | CASSGDGRDYEQYF | TGTGCCAGCAGCGGGGACGGGAGGGACTACGAGCAGTACTTC
few | TRBJ1-5 | TRBV18 | - | CASSPLGGAGNQPQHF | TGTGCCAGCTCACCTTTGGGGGGCGCAGGCAATCAGCCCCAGCATTTT
- | TRBJ1-1 | TRBV4-1 | - | CASSQETGITEAFF | TGCGCCAGCAGCCAAGAAACAGGGATCACTGAAGCTTTCTTT
many | TRBJ2-3 | TRBV4-3 | - | CASSQDWTQGTDTQYF | TGCGCCAGCAGCCAAGACTGGACGCAGGGCACAGATACGCAGTATTTT
many | TRBJ2-1 | TRBV28 | - | CASRANEQFF | TGTGCCAGCAGGGCTAATGAGCAGTTCTTC
many | TRBJ1-2 | TRBV12-3/TRBV12-4 | - | CASSPLPGAHGYTF | TGTGCCAGCAGTCCCCTTCCAGGGGCTCATGGCTACACCTTC
- | TRBJ1-1 | TRBV7-2 | - | CASSLRFRGDEAFF | TGTGCCAGCAGCTTAAGGTTCCGGGGGGATGAAGCTTTCTTT
few | TRBJ1-1 | TRBV28 | TRBD1 | CASSNRGALRAFF | TGTGCCAGCAGTAACAGGGGCGCCCTAAGAGCTTTCTTT
many | TRBJ1-5 | TRBV12-3/TRBV12-4 | - | CASSYDSYPQPQHF | TGTGCCAGCAGTTACGACAGTTATCCTCAGCCCCAGCATTTT
many | TRBJ2-1 | TRBV28 | TRBD2 | CASSLGLAGGYNEQFF | TGTGCCAGCAGTTTGGGGCTAGCGGGAGGCTACAATGAGCAGTTCTTC
many | TRBJ2-2 | TRBV12-3/TRBV12-4 | - | CASYRGEANTGELFF | TGTGCCAGCTACCGCGGTGAAGCGAACACCGGGGAGCTGTTTTTT
- | TRBJ1-5 | TRBV4-1 | - | CASSQEQGRQPQHF | TGCGCCAGCAGCCAAGAACAGGGACGACAGCCCCAGCATTTT
- | TRBJ1-1 | TRBV28 | - | CASSPTRTNTEAFF | TGTGCCAGCAGTCCAACACGGACAAACACTGAAGCTTTCTTT
many | TRBJ2-5 | TRBV24-1 | TRBD2 | CATSDFSGGAETQYF | TGTGCCACCAGTGATTTTAGCGGGGGGGCAGAGACCCAGTACTTC
- | TRBJ2-1 | TRBV20-1 | TRBD2 | CCASVLAGGKVRVNEQFF | TGCTGTGCTAGTGTACTAGCGGGAGGAAAGGTTAGGGTGAATGAGCAGTTCTTC
- | TRBJ1-4 | TRBV3-1 | - | CASSQSRVATNEKLFF | TGTGCCAGCAGCCAAAGTCGTGTTGCAACTAATGAAAAACTGTTTTTT
many | TRBJ2-7 | TRBV4-1 | TRBD1 | CASSQGQGPRKEQYF | TGCGCCAGCAGCCAGGGACAGGGCCCAAGAAAGGAGCAGTACTTC
few | TRBJ2-2 | TRBV3-1 | - | CASSQELGRTGELFF | TGTGCCAGCAGCCAAGAGCTAGGGAGGACCGGGGAGCTGTTTTTT
once | TRBJ2-5 | TRBV7-3 | - | CASSPDPRKETQYF | TGTGCCAGCAGCCCCGACCCAAGAAAAGAGACCCAGTACTTC
many | TRBJ2-3 | TRBV5-1 | - | CASSLSRDTDTQYF | TGCGCCAGCAGCTTGTCCAGAGACACAGATACGCAGTATTTT
- | TRBJ1-3 | TRBV7-3 | TRBD1 | CASSTGDGNTIYF | TGTGCCAGCAGTACAGGGGATGGAAACACCATATATTTT
many | TRBJ2-1 | TRBV20-1 | TRBD1 | CSARDDRGPGNEQFF | TGCAGTGCTAGAGATGATAGGGGGCCGGGAAATGAGCAGTTCTTC
many | TRBJ1-1 | TRBV5-6 | - | CASSFIGNTEAFF | TGTGCCAGCAGCTTCATAGGGAACACTGAAGCTTTCTTT
few | TRBJ2-2 | TRBV6-4 | TRBD2 | CASSGLRRETNTGELFF | TGTGCCAGCAGTGGCCTACGGCGGGAGACGAACACCGGGGAGCTGTTTTTT
- | TRBJ1-2 | TRBV7-9 | - | CASSRDPGHLFFGYTF | TGTGCCAGCAGCCGGGATCCGGGACACCTGTTCTTTGGCTACACCTTC
many | TRBJ1-6 | TRBV5-1 | - | CASSLEVNSPLHF | TGCGCCAGCAGCTTGGAGGTGAATTCACCCCTCCACTTT